The text below deals with one T cell receptor beta chain. This entry comes from a study of T cell responses to AZD1222 COVID-19 vaccine. Trimming took off 6 bases at V and 1 base at J, with 18 bases between the two ends. This CDR3 region has 16 residues. Germline V CDR1 and CDR2: MDHEN, SYDVKM. Sequencing was performed with immunoSEQ multiplex PCR; in TCRdb, only in-frame clones are kept and a portion is missing. The data hold about 80,000 clones, with roughly 88% observed a single time. The specimen was peripheral blood, collected 28 days after the second AZD1222 dose. V and J are TRBV28 and TRBJ1-1, with D possibly matching TRBD1 (5 bases). The sequence was obtained from an adult who received the AZD1222 COVID-19 vaccine. The CDR3 DNA follows: TGTGCCAGCAGCCCATCATCCCCAGGGAAGAACACTGAAGCTTTCTTT. Translation gives CASSPSSPGKNTEAFF.